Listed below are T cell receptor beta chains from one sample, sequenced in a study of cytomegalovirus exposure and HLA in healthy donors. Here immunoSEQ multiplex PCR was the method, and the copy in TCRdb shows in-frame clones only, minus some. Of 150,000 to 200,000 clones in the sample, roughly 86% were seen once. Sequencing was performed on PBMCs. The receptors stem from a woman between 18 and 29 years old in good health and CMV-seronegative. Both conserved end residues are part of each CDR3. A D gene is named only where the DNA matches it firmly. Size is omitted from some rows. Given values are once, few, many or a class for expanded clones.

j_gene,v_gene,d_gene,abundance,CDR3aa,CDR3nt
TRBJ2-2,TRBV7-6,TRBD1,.,CASSRRTGVLNTGELFF,TGTGCCAGCAGCCGACGGACAGGGGTTCTGAACACCGGGGAGCTGTTTTTT
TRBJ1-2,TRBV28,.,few,CASSPGNPNYGYTF,TGTGCCAGCAGTCCCGGGAACCCAAACTATGGCTACACCTTC
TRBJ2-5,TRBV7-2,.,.,CASSLGGGSQGETQYF,TGTGCCAGCAGCTTAGGGGGGGGCAGCCAGGGAGAGACCCAGTACTTC
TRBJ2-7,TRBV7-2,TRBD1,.,CASSLGGTGGHYEQYF,TGTGCCAGCAGCTTAGGTGGGACAGGGGGTCACTACGAGCAGTACTTC
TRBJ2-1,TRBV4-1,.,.,CASSSLEGGTYNEQFF,TGCGCCAGCAGCTCCCTCGAGGGTGGAACATACAATGAGCAGTTCTTC
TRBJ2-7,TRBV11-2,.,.,CASSLDPGYSYEQYF,TGTGCCAGCAGCTTAGATCCAGGGTACAGCTACGAGCAGTACTTC
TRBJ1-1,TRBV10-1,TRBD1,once,CASSYRQGEAFF,TGCGCCAGCAGCTATCGACAGGGAGAAGCTTTCTTT
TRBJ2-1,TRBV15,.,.,CATSRVRDYNEQFF,TGTGCCACCAGCAGAGTTCGGGACTACAATGAGCAGTTCTTC
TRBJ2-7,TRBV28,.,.,CAGGRGVYEQYF,TGTGCGGGCGGCAGGGGGGTTTACGAGCAGTACTTC
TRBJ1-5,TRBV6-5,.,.,CASSVDSVRPQHF,TGTGCCAGCAGTGTGGACAGTGTCCGGCCCCAGCATTTT
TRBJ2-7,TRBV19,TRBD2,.,CASSRAGGPYEQYF,TGTGCCAGTAGTAGGGCGGGAGGGCCCTACGAGCAGTACTTC
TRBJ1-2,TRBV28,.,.,CASSLLPGIYGYTF,TGTGCCAGCAGTTTACTCCCGGGAATCTATGGCTACACCTTC
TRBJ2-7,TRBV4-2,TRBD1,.,CASSQDRGYEQYF,TGTGCCAGCAGCCAGGACAGGGGGTACGAGCAGTACTTC
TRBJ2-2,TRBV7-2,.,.,CASSLGGRPNTGELFF,TGTGCCAGCAGCTTAGGAGGGAGGCCGAACACCGGGGAGCTGTTTTTT
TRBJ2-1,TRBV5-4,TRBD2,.,CASTPRGRELNEQFF,TGTGCCAGCACCCCGCGGGGGAGGGAGTTAAATGAGCAGTTCTTC
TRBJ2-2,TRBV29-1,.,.,CSAEPGANTGELFF,TGCAGCGCTGAACCGGGGGCGAACACCGGGGAGCTGTTTTTT
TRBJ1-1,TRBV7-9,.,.,CASSLASQAEAFF,TGTGCCAGCAGCTTAGCCAGTCAGGCTGAAGCTTTCTTT
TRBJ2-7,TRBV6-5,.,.,CASSYRGYEQYF,TGTGCCAGCAGTTACCGGGGGTACGAGCAGTACTTC
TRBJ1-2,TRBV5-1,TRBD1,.,CASSFPETGYGYTF,TGCGCCAGCAGCTTCCCTGAGACAGGGTATGGCTACACCTTC
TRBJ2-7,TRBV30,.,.,CAWSVGVYEQYF,TGTGCCTGGAGTGTAGGGGTCTACGAGCAGTACTTC
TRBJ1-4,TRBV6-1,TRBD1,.,CASRGTGRGEKLFF,TGTGCCAGCAGGGGGACAGGGCGGGGAGAAAAACTGTTTTTT
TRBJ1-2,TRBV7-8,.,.,CASSLGQLANYGYTF,TGTGCCAGCAGCTTAGGACAGTTAGCTAACTATGGCTACACCTTC
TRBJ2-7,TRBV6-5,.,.,CASSYRRGTLYEQYF,TGTGCCAGCAGTTACCGACGGGGGACCCTATACGAGCAGTACTTC
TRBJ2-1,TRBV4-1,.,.,CASSLGQGYYNEQFF,TGCGCCAGCAGCCTTGGGCAGGGATATTACAATGAGCAGTTCTTC
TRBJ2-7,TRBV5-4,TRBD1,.,CASSSRPRQGDFYEQYF,TGTGCCAGCAGCTCCCGCCCGAGACAGGGGGATTTCTACGAGCAGTACTTC
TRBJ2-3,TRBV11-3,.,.,CASSRGKSTASTDTQYF,TGTGCCAGCAGCCGGGGGAAATCGACAGCTAGCACAGATACGCAGTATTTT